The sample holds a few counts of the clone carrying this TCR beta chain. The antigen is not known. Samples each had at least 5 micrograms of total RNA extracted. These data originate in a study of blood T cells in healthy people across ages. General study results and limits: The diversity estimates, figures obtained from one million T cells, were considered underestimates.

Sample-barcoded 5' priming and a J-beta primer mix drove a second PCR of roughly 6 to 12 cycles. All cDNA molecules were each tagged by a template-switch adaptor with 12 random nucleotides. Each CDR3 protein is one row after TCRdb ran MiXCR on the 5' RACE reads. The table has roughly 1.5 million distinct CDR3 sequences, 42% seen once. The origin of this receptor is a woman aged 18-35 years in good health. Sequencing used blood.

CDR3 in DNA: TGTGCCAGCACTCCGGGACGGGGCCTCTCTGGGGCCAACGTCCTGACTTTC. Its translation: CASTPGRGLSGANVLTF. V usage is TRBV6-1 and J usage is TRBJ2-6, with D perhaps being TRBD1 or TRBD2 (5 bases each). V dropped 7 bases and J dropped 0 bases, with 16 bases sitting between them. Germline-derived CDR1 and CDR2 are MNHNS and SASEGT. The CDR3 extends over 17 amino acids.